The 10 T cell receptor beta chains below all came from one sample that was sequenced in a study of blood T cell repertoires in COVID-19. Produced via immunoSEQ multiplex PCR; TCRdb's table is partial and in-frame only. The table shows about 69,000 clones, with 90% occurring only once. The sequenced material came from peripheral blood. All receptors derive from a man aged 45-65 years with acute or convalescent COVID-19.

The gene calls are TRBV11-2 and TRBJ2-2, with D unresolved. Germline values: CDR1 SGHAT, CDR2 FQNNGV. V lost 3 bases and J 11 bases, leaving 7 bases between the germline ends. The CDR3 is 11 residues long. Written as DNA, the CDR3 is TGTGCCAGCAGCTTGGTCAGTGAGCTGTTTTTT. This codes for CASSLVSELFF.

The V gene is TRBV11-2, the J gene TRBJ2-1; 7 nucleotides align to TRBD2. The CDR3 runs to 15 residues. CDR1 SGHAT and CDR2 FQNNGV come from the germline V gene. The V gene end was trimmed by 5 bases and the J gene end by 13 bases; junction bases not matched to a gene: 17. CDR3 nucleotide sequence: TGTGCCAGCAGCCCGGGGGGTCCCCTCGGATCCCCCCAGTTCTTC. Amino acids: CASSPGGPLGSPQFF.

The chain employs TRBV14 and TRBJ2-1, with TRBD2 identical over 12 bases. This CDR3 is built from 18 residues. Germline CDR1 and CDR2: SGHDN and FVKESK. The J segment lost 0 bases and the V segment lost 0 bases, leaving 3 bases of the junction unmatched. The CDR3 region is CASSQDWTSGISYNEQFF. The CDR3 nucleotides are TGTGCCAGCAGCCAAGATTGGACTAGCGGGATCTCCTACAATGAGCAGTTCTTC.

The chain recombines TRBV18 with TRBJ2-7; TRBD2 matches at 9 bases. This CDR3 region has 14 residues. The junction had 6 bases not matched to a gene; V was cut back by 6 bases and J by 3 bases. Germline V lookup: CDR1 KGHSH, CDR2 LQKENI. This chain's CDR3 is CASSRTSELYEQYF. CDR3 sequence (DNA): TGTGCCAGCTCCCGGACTAGCGAGCTCTACGAGCAGTACTTC.

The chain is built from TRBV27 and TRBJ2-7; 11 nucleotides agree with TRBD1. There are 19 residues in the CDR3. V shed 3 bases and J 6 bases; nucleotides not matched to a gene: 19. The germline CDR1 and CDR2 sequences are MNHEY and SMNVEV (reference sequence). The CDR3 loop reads CASSFAPCPVGQGACEQYF. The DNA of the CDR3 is TGTGCCAGCAGTTTTGCCCCTTGCCCCGTCGGACAGGGGGCGTGCGAGCAGTACTTC.

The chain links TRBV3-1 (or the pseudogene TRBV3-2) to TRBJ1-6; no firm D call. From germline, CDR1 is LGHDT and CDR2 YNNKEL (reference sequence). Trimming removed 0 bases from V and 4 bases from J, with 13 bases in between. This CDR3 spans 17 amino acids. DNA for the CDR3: TGTGCCAGCAGCCAAGACCTTTTGAGTGGTTATAATTCACCCCTCCACTTT. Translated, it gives CASSQDLLSGYNSPLHF.

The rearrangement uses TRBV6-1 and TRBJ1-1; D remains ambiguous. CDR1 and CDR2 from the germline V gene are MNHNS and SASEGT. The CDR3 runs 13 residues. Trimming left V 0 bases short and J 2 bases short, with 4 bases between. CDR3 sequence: CASSEAANTEAFF. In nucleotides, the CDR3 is TGTGCCAGCAGTGAAGCGGCAAACACTGAAGCTTTCTTT.

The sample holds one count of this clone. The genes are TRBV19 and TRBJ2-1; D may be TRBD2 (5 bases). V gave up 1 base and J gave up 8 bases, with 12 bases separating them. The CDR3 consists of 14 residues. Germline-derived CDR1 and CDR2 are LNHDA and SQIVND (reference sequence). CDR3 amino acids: CASSIVGSLDEQFF. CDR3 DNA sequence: TGTGCCAGTAGTATAGTTGGGAGTTTGGATGAGCAGTTCTTC.

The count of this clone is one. In nucleotides, the CDR3 is TGTGCCGCCAGCATCCCAGGGGGGACCGAGCAGTTCTTC. Translation gives CAASIPGGTEQFF. This rearrangement joins TRBV6-5 to TRBJ2-1; TRBD1 might be the D (7 bases). Germline V gene sequence: CDR1 MNHEY, CDR2 SVGAGI. With 11 bases removed from V and 10 bases from J, the gap between germline ends came to 21 bases. The CDR3 is made up of 13 amino acids.

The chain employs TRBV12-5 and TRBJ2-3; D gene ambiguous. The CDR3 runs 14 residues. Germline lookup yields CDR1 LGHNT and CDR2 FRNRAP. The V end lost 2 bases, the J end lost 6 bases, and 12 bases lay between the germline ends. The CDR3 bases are TGTGCTAGTGGTTTGATAACTATCCGCGATACGCAGTATTTT. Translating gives CASGLITIRDTQYF.